Below, one TCR beta chain is given with its context. Its antigen target is currently unknown. The sample holds no much larger clone one base away, and base qualities are not on file. This specimen belongs to a study of metastatic and nonmetastatic thyroid tumors (TCRdb year 2020). The study in broad terms: Repertoires from peripheral blood and from tumor or nodule tissue samples of malignant and benign thyroid patients were compared. What the work shows at the level of the full study, not this receptor alone: TCR beta diversity was reported as significantly higher in malignant tumors than in benign nodules, in both blood and tumor samples.

The germline V gene encodes CDR1 MDHEN and CDR2 SYDVKM. The CDR3 runs 14 residues from the cysteine to the phenylalanine. The DNA shown is the 42-base CDR3, in frame from base 1. Between the V and J ends, shortened by 8 bases and 1 base respectively, the junction contains 15 bases. No treatment had been received by any patient before thyroid surgery. The study retrospectively analysed patient clinical samples collected from about 2012 to 2019 using T-cell receptor beta sequencing. Library preparation used PCR. Data came from an Illumina HiSeq 4000. High-throughput sequencing was used to profile the TCR beta-chain CDR3 region of every patient. From the authors' description of their analysis: The researchers built a classifier to tell apart papillary thyroid cancer patients with distant metastasis, based on CDR3 differences among clinicopathological groups. The Shannon index was used to assess repertoire diversity, and the Morisita-Horn index was used to assess tumor-blood repertoire similarity. The public reads were quality trimmed at Q25 with fastp and then assembled into clones with MiXCR by TCRdb, keeping productive beta chains. TCRdb assigned the V and J calls; the authors' analysis was not used. Here the sample has around 42,000 clones; roughly an eighth occur a single time. 20% to 25% of the sample is held by the ten biggest clonotypes.

Sequenced: blood. This TCR derives from a female donor with papillary thyroid cancer or a benign thyroid nodule (not recorded which). Some clones in this sample may be carry-over from other donors' samples. Recombination linked TRBV28 to TRBJ2-7; the D region possibly corresponds to TRBD2 (6 bases align). Here is the DNA: TGTGCCAGCGGGGCTAGCGCCTCATCCTACGAGCAGTACTTC. Its protein product is CASGASASSYEQYF.